A selection of T cell receptor beta chains follows, all from one sample in a study of Ad26.COV2.S vaccination and SARS-CoV-2 variants. Clones were sequenced by immunoSEQ multiplex PCR, and TCRdb holds only the in-frame ones, with some missing. The sample gives 300,000 to 450,000 clones, roughly 94% of which show up once; around 4% is in the top ten. The sequencing here drew on peripheral blood, taken after recovery from COVID-19. The receptors shown here come from a human donor who had recovered from COVID-19. Both conserved end residues are part of each CDR3. The D gene is left open where the match is weak. Some rows have no size entry. The others give once, few or many, or a class for an expanded clone.

v_gene	j_gene	d_gene	abundance	len	CDR3aa	CDR3nt
TRBV9	TRBJ1-5	-	-	22	CASSGPPEPYCISRRRNQPQHF	TGTGCCAGCAGCGGCCCCCCGGAGCCGTATTGTATTTCAAGACGACGCAATCAGCCCCAGCATTTT
TRBV7-8	TRBJ2-5	-	-	14	CASSQRWGYETQYF	TGTGCCAGCAGCCAGAGGTGGGGATACGAGACCCAGTACTTC
TRBV11-2	TRBJ1-6	-	-	17	CASSLVLGNPYNSPLHF	TGTGCCAGCAGCTTAGTCTTGGGGAACCCCTATAATTCACCCCTCCACTTT
TRBV25-1	TRBJ1-2	TRBD1	-	12	CASAGQVGGYTF	TGTGCCAGCGCGGGACAGGTAGGAGGCTACACCTTC
TRBV5-1	TRBJ2-7	-	-	13	CASSLDRSYEQYF	TGCGCCAGCAGCTTGGACAGGTCCTACGAGCAGTACTTC
TRBV6-5	TRBJ2-1	-	-	12	CASSLGGYEQFF	TGTGCCAGCAGCCTAGGTGGTTATGAGCAGTTCTTC
TRBV6-5	TRBJ1-1	-	-	14	CASRETARETEAFF	TGTGCCAGCAGGGAGACGGCTAGAGAGACTGAAGCTTTCTTT
TRBV15	TRBJ1-5	TRBD1	-	18	CATSRKSPWTGSNQPQHF	TGTGCCACCAGCAGAAAAAGTCCTTGGACAGGGAGCAATCAGCCCCAGCATTTT
TRBV4-1	TRBJ1-3	TRBD1	-	17	CASSQFYRGNSGNTIYF	TGCGCCAGCAGCCAATTCTACAGGGGTAACTCTGGAAACACCATATATTTT
TRBV6-5	TRBJ1-2	-	-	12	CASRPGGGGYTF	TGTGCCAGCAGGCCGGGCGGGGGTGGCTACACCTTC
TRBV9	TRBJ2-5	-	-	15	CASSEEGWSRETQYF	TGTGCCAGCAGCGAGGAGGGTTGGTCCCGGGAGACCCAGTACTTC
TRBV6-5	TRBJ1-3	-	-	14	CASRDWYSGNTIYF	TGTGCCAGCAGAGACTGGTACTCTGGAAACACCATATATTTT
TRBV6-5	TRBJ2-2	-	-	15	CASSSPVSNTGELFF	TGTGCCAGCAGCTCACCTGTATCGAACACCGGGGAGCTGTTTTTT
TRBV27	TRBJ2-1	-	-	14	CASSPKTSYNEQFF	TGTGCCAGCAGTCCCAAAACGTCCTACAATGAGCAGTTCTTC
TRBV10-3	TRBJ1-6	-	-	13	CAISEGYNSPLHF	TGTGCCATCAGTGAGGGGTACAATTCACCCCTCCACTTT
TRBV7-2	TRBJ2-5	TRBD1	-	14	CASSARDRQETQYF	TGTGCCAGCAGCGCCCGGGACAGACAAGAGACCCAGTACTTC
TRBV5-8	TRBJ1-5	-	few	16	CASSPTRRGRNQPQHF	TGTGCCAGCAGCCCGACGAGGAGGGGTCGAAATCAGCCCCAGCATTTT
TRBV13	TRBJ2-5	TRBD2	-	16	CASSLGRAGGLETQYF	TGTGCCAGCAGCTTAGGCCGAGCGGGGGGGCTGGAGACCCAGTACTTC
TRBV27	TRBJ1-5	-	-	14	CASSPWGRDQPQHF	TGTGCCAGCAGTCCATGGGGGAGGGATCAGCCCCAGCATTTT
TRBV19	TRBJ1-5	TRBD1	-	15	CASSILGTVNQPQHF	TGTGCCAGTAGTATTCTGGGGACAGTCAATCAGCCCCAGCATTTT
TRBV2	TRBJ2-7	-	-	15	CASSVETGGGNEQYF	TGTGCCAGCAGTGTGGAAACAGGGGGGGGCAACGAGCAGTACTTC
TRBV10-2	TRBJ1-5	-	-	15	CASSAGRDVLLTQHF	TGCGCCAGCAGTGCCGGCCGGGACGTCCTATTAACCCAGCATTTT
TRBV9	TRBJ2-1	-	-	15	CASSPSGLSYNEQFF	TGTGCCAGCAGCCCGTCAGGGCTATCCTACAATGAGCAGTTCTTC
TRBV3-1/TRBV3-2	TRBJ2-3	-	-	11	CASSPGNTQYF	TGTGCCAGCAGCCCGGGCAATACGCAGTATTTT
TRBV7-9	TRBJ2-3	TRBD2	-	16	CASSTTSGGAGDTQYF	TGTGCCAGCAGCACGACTAGCGGGGGGGCAGGAGATACGCAGTATTTT
TRBV10-3	TRBJ2-5	-	-	14	CAISESTSGETQYF	TGTGCCATCAGTGAGTCTACATCGGGCGAGACCCAGTACTTC
TRBV7-8	TRBJ1-5	-	-	16	CASNPDTTYSYQPQHF	TGTGCCAGCAACCCCGACACCACCTACTCCTATCAGCCCCAGCATTTT
TRBV5-4	TRBJ1-4	-	once	13	CASSLVGAEKLFF	TGTGCCAGCAGCTTGGTTGGGGCAGAAAAACTGTTTTTT
TRBV27	TRBJ1-3	-	once	15	CASDRLRLNGDTIYF	TGTGCCAGCGACCGCCTTAGACTGAACGGAGACACCATATATTTT
TRBV7-9	TRBJ1-1	-	-	13	CASSLGLQTWAFF	TGTGCCAGCAGCTTAGGGCTCCAGACCTGGGCTTTCTTT
TRBV6-5	TRBJ1-1	TRBD1	-	14	CASSRQGANTEAFF	TGTGCCAGCAGCCGACAGGGGGCGAATACTGAAGCTTTCTTT
TRBV29-1	TRBJ1-1	-	-	12	CSAGVGNTEAFF	TGCAGCGCCGGGGTAGGAAACACTGAAGCTTTCTTT
TRBV19	TRBJ1-1	TRBD1	-	14	CASSPGQGIAEAFF	TGTGCCAGTTCTCCGGGACAGGGGATCGCTGAAGCTTTCTTT
TRBV3-1/TRBV3-2	TRBJ2-2	-	-	14	CASSQVIGIGELFF	TGTGCCAGCAGCCAAGTCATAGGGATCGGGGAGCTGTTTTTT
TRBV6-5	TRBJ1-1	TRBD1	once	16	CASSYSLGQENTEAFF	TGTGCCAGCAGTTACTCGCTGGGACAGGAGAACACTGAAGCTTTCTTT
TRBV3-1/TRBV3-2	TRBJ2-1	-	-	12	CASSQSDNEQFF	TGTGCCAGCAGCCAATCAGACAATGAGCAGTTCTTC
TRBV19	TRBJ2-7	TRBD1	-	15	CASSIAGDRVDEQYF	TGTGCCAGTAGTATAGCGGGGGACAGGGTCGACGAGCAGTACTTC
TRBV3-1/TRBV3-2	TRBJ2-6	TRBD2	-	18	CASSRFSGTRSGANVLTF	TGTGCCAGCAGCCGATTTAGCGGGACTCGCTCTGGGGCCAACGTCCTGACTTTC
TRBV4-1	TRBJ1-2	-	-	13	CASSQQGFYGYTF	TGCGCCAGCAGCCAACAGGGGTTCTATGGCTACACCTTC
TRBV11-3	TRBJ1-6	-	-	17	CASSLGRRSSYNSPLHF	TGTGCCAGCAGCTTAGGCCGCAGGAGCTCCTATAATTCACCCCTCCACTTT
TRBV6-1	TRBJ1-2	-	-	13	CASSEALGYGYTF	TGTGCCAGCAGTGAAGCGCTCGGCTATGGCTACACCTTC
TRBV5-6	TRBJ1-3	-	-	16	CASSFVDRTSGNTIYF	TGTGCCAGCAGCTTCGTGGACAGAACCTCTGGAAACACCATATATTTT
TRBV6-5	TRBJ1-1	TRBD1	-	11	CASSRDREAFF	TGTGCCAGCAGTAGGGACAGGGAGGCTTTCTTT
TRBV29-1	TRBJ2-5	-	-	12	CSAVTEGWTQYF	TGCAGCGCCGTGACGGAGGGGTGGACCCAGTACTTC
TRBV10-3	TRBJ1-2	-	-	13	CAISPTGNYGYTF	TGTGCCATCAGCCCGACAGGCAACTATGGCTACACCTTC
TRBV5-8	TRBJ1-4	-	once	14	CASSPGISNEKLFF	TGTGCCAGCAGCCCAGGGATCTCTAATGAAAAACTGTTTTTT
TRBV4-3	TRBJ2-1	-	-	16	CASSQDRTGPYNEQFF	TGCGCCAGCAGCCAAGATCGAACAGGGCCCTACAATGAGCAGTTCTTC
TRBV3-1/TRBV3-2	TRBJ1-3	-	-	15	CASSPDTVKGNTIYF	TGTGCCAGCAGCCCCGACACGGTTAAAGGAAACACCATATATTTT
TRBV10-1	TRBJ2-7	-	-	13	CASSGGLSYEQYF	TGCGCCAGCAGTGGAGGGCTCTCCTACGAGCAGTACTTC
TRBV4-2	TRBJ1-5	-	-	17	CASSQDGAGYSNQPQHF	TGTGCCAGCAGCCAAGATGGGGCAGGCTATAGCAATCAGCCCCAGCATTTT
TRBV29-1	TRBJ1-2	TRBD1	-	12	CSVRTGRDVYTF	TGCAGCGTTAGGACAGGGAGGGATGTCTACACCTTC
TRBV5-4	TRBJ2-2	-	-	14	CASSSTTVTGELFF	TGTGCCAGCAGCTCAACGACAGTTACCGGGGAGCTGTTTTTT
TRBV7-9	TRBJ2-7	TRBD1	-	16	CASSPGEGTDAYEQYF	TGTGCCAGCAGTCCCGGCGAGGGGACAGATGCTTACGAGCAGTACTTC
TRBV7-9	TRBJ1-2	-	-	17	CASTDTWAGTSNYGYTF	TGTGCCAGCACCGACACCTGGGCGGGAACCTCTAACTATGGCTACACCTTC
TRBV4-3	TRBJ1-4	-	once	17	CASSQDEYGAANEKLFF	TGCGCCAGCAGCCAAGACGAGTACGGGGCGGCTAATGAAAAACTGTTTTTT
TRBV7-8	TRBJ2-3	-	-	15	CASSLDGGYTDTQYF	TGTGCCAGCAGCCTCGACGGGGGATACACAGATACGCAGTATTTT
TRBV5-1	TRBJ2-3	-	-	14	CASSYGREADTQYF	TGCGCCAGCAGCTACGGCAGGGAGGCAGATACGCAGTATTTT
TRBV13	TRBJ1-1	-	-	13	CASSQQGYTEAFF	TGTGCCAGCAGCCAACAGGGATACACTGAAGCTTTCTTT